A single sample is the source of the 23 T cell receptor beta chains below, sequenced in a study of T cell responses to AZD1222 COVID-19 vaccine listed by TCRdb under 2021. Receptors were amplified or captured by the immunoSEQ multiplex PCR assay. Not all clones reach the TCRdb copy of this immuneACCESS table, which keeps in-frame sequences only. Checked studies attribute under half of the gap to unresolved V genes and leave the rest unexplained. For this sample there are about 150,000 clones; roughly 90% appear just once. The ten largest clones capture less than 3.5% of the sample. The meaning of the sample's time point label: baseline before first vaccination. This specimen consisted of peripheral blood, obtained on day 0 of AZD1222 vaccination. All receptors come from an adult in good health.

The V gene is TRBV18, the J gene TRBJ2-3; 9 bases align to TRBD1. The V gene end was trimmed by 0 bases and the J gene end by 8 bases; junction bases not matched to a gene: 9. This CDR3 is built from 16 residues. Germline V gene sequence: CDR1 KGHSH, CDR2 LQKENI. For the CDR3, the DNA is TGTGCCAGCTCACCACCGAGAACAGGGGGCGTTGTTACGCAGTATTTT. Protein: CASSPPRTGGVVTQYF. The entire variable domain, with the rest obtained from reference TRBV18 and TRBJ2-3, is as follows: NAGVMQNPRHLVRRRGQEARLRCSPMKGHSHVYWYRQLPEEGLKFMVYLQKENIIDESGMPKERFSAEFPKEGPSILRIQQVVRGDSAAYFCASSPPRTGGVVTQYFGPGTRLTVL.

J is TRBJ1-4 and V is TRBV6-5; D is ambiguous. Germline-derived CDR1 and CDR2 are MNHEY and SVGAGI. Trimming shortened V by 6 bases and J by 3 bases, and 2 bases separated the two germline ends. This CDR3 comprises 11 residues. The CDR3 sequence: CASSSNEKLFF. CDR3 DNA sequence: TGTGCCAGCAGCTCTAATGAAAAACTGTTTTTT.

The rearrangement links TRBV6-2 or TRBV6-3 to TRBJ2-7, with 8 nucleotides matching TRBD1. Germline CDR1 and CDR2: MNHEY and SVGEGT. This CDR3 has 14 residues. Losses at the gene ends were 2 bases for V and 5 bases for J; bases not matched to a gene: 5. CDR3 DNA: TGTGCCAGCAGTTACGGGACAGGAAGGGACGAGCAGTACTTC. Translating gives CASSYGTGRDEQYF.

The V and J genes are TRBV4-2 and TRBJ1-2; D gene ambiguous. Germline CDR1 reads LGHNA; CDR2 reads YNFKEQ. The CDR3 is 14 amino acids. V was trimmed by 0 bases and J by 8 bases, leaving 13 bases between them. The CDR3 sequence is CASSQDSLGRGYTF. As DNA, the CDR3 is TGTGCCAGCAGCCAAGACTCCTTGGGCCGAGGCTACACCTTC.

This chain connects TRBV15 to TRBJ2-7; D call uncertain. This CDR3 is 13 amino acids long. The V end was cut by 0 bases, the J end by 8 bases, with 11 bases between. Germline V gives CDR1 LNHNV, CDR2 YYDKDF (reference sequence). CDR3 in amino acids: CATSRDRGRQQYF. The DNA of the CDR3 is TGTGCCACCAGCAGAGATCGTGGACGTCAGCAGTACTTC.

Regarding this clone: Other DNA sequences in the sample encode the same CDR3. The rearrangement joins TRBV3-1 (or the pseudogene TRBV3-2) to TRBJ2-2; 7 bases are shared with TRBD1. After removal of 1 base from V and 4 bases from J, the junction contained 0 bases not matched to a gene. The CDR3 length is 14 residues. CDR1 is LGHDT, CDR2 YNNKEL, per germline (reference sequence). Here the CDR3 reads CASSQGTGTGELFF. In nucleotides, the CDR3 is TGTGCCAGCAGCCAAGGGACAGGCACCGGGGAGCTGTTTTTT.

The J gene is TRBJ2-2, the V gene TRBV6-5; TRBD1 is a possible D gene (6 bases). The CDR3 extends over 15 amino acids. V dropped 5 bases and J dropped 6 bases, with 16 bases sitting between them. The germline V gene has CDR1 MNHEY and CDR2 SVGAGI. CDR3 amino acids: CASSLAGQTSGELFF. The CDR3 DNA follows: TGTGCCAGCAGTCTAGCTGGACAGACCTCCGGGGAGCTGTTTTTT.

CDR3 sequence: CASKEGTWTPLHF. In nucleotides, the CDR3 is TGTGCCAGTAAGGAGGGAACGTGGACACCCCTCCACTTT. The V call is TRBV19, the J call TRBJ1-6; D gene uncertain. Trimming took 7 bases from V and 11 from J, leaving 15 bases between them. This CDR3 spans 13 amino acids. Germline assignment: CDR1 LNHDA and CDR2 SQIVND (reference sequence).

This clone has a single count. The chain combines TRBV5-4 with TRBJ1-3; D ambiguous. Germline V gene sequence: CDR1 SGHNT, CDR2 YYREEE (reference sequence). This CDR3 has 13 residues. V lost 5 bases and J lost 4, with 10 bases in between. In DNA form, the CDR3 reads TGTGCCAGCAGGGGGAGTGGGGGAAACACCATATATTTT. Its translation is CASRGSGGNTIYF. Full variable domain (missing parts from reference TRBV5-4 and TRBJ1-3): ETGVTQSPTHLIKTRGQQVTLRCSSQSGHNTVSWYQQALGQGPQFIFQYYREEENGRGNFPPRFSGLQFPNYSSELNVNALELDDSALYLCASRGSGGNTIYFGEGSWLTVV.

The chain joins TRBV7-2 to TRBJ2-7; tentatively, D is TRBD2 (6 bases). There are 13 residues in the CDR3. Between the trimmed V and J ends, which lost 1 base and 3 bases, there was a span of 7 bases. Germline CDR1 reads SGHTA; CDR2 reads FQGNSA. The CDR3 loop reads CASSLGGGYEQYF. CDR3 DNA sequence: TGTGCCAGCAGCTTAGGGGGAGGCTACGAGCAGTACTTC. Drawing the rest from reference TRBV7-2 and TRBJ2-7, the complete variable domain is GAGVSQSPSNKVTEKGKDVELRCDPISGHTALYWYRQSLGQGLEFLIYFQGNSAPDKSGLPSDRFSAERTGGSVSTLTIQRTQQEDSAVYLCASSLGGGYEQYFGPGTRLTVT.

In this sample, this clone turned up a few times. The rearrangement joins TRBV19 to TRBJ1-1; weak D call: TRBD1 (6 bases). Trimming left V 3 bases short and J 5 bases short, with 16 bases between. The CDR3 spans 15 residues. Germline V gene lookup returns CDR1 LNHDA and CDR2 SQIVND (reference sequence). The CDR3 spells CASSMGTSMGTEAFF. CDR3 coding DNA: TGTGCCAGTAGTATGGGGACATCTATGGGTACTGAAGCTTTCTTT.

In nucleotides, the CDR3 is TGTGCAAGTCGCTTACGTCCGGGGGCGAATCCCCACGAGCAGTACTTC. This sequence encodes CASRLRPGANPHEQYF. The J gene is TRBJ2-7, the V gene TRBV12-2. TRBV12-2 is labeled a pseudogene. This CDR3 has 16 amino acids.

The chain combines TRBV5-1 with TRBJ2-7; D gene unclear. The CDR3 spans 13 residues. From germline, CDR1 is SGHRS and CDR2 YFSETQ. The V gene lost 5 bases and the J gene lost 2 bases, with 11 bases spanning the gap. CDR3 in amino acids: CASSYPGTYEQYF. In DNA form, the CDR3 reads TGCGCCAGCAGTTATCCGGGCACCTACGAGCAGTACTTC.

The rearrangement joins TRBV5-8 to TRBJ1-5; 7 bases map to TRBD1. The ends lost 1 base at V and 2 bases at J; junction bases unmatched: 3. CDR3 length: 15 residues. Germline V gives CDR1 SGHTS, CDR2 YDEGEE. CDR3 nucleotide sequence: TGTGCCAGCAGCTTGACAGGGGATGGCAATCAGCCCCAGCATTTT. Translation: CASSLTGDGNQPQHF.

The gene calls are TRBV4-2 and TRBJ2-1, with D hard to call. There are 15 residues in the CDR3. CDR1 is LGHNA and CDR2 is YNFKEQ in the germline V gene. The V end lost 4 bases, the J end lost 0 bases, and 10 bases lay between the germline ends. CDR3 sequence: CASSPGMNSYNEQFF. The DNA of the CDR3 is TGTGCCAGCAGCCCCGGCATGAACTCCTACAATGAGCAGTTCTTC.

CDR3 sequence: CASSPRGTDTQYF. The CDR3 region has the DNA TGTGCCAGCAGTCCACGGGGCACAGATACGCAGTATTTT. The chain combines TRBV27 with TRBJ2-3, with no clear D. Trimming stripped 5 bases from V and 1 base from J, with 7 bases between. The length of the CDR3 is 13 residues. Germline lookup yields CDR1 MNHEY and CDR2 SMNVEV (reference sequence).

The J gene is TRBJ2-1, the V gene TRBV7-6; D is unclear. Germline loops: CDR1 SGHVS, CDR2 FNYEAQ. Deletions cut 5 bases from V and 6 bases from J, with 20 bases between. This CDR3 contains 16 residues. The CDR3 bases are TGTGCCAGCAGCCCCAAACCCCCTTCTTCTGGCAATGAGCAGTTCTTC. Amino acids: CASSPKPPSSGNEQFF.

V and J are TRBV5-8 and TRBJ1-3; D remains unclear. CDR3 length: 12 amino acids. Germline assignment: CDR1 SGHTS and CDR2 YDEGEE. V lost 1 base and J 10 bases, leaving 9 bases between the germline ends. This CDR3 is CASSLQDITIYF. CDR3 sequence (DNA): TGTGCCAGCAGCTTGCAGGATATAACCATATATTTT.

The DNA for the CDR3 is TGTGCCAGCAGCGCCTGGACAGGGGGCCATGGCTACACCTTC. Translation: CASSAWTGGHGYTF. V and J are TRBV9 and TRBJ1-2; TRBD1 matches at 11 bases. Germline V gene sequence: CDR1 SGDLS, CDR2 YYNGEE. V dropped 3 bases and J dropped 6; count of bases not matched to a gene: 4. The CDR3 extends over 14 amino acids.

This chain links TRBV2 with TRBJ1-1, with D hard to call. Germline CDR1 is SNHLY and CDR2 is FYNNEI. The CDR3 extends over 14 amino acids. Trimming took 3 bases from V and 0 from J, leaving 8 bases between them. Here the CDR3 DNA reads TGTGCCAGCAGTGATCGGACTATGAACACTGAAGCTTTCTTT. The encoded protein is CASSDRTMNTEAFF. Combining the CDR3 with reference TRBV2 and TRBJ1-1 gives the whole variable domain EPEVTQTPSHQVTQMGQEVILRCVPISNHLYFYWYRQILGQKVEFLVSFYNNEISEKSEIFDDQFSVERPDGSNFTLKIRSTKLEDSAMYFCASSDRTMNTEAFFGQGTRLTVV.

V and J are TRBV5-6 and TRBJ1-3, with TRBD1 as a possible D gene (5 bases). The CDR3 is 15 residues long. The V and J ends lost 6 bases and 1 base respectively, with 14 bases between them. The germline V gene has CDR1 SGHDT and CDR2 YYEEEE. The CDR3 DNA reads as TGTGCCAGCACCCCGCCTTGGGGGTCTGGAAACACCATATATTTT. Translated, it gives CASTPPWGSGNTIYF.

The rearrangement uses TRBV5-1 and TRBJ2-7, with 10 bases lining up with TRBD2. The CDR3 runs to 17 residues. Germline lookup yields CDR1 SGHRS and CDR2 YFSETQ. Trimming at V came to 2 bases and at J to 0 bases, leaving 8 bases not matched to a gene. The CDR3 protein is CASSLTIIAGGSYEQYF. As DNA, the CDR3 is TGCGCCAGCAGCTTAACCATTATAGCGGGGGGCTCCTACGAGCAGTACTTC.

The CDR3 here is CASSSEWGYTF. The CDR3 DNA follows: TGTGCCAGCAGCTCCGAGTGGGGCTACACCTTC. J is TRBJ1-2 and V is TRBV7-6; D is undetermined. Trimming shortened V by 4 bases and J by 8 bases, and 8 bases separated the two germline ends. Germline loops: CDR1 SGHVS, CDR2 FNYEAQ. The CDR3 is 11 residues long.